One and the same sample provided the 10 T cell receptor beta chains below, sequenced in a study of neoadjuvant nivolumab and ipilimumab in lung cancer. Clones were read by immunoSEQ multiplex PCR, and TCRdb kept only the in-frame ones, dropping some. Here the sample spans about 26,000 clones, roughly four fifths being singletons. The sequencing here drew on tumor tissue, taken after neoadjuvant nivolumab, alone or with ipilimumab, at or shortly before surgery. The source of these receptors is an adult with non-small cell lung cancer.

The chain has TRBV5-5 and TRBJ1-5; D is unresolved. Trimming cost V 0 bases and J 0 bases, with 7 bases left between them. This CDR3 is 15 amino acids long. Germline V CDR1 and CDR2: SGHKS, YYEKEE (reference sequence). The CDR3 sequence is CASSLAGYSNQPQHF. CDR3 nucleotides: TGTGCCAGCAGCTTGGCGGGGTATAGCAATCAGCCCCAGCATTTT.

This chain connects TRBV7-2 to TRBJ2-7; TRBD2 aligns across 15 bases. The germline V gene has CDR1 SGHTA and CDR2 FQGNSA. This CDR3 is 14 amino acids long. V lost 4 bases and J lost 6; bases outside the gene matches: 1. This CDR3 reads CASSWTSGRVEQYF. The CDR3 region has the DNA TGTGCCAGCAGCTGGACTAGCGGGAGGGTCGAGCAGTACTTC.

The V gene is TRBV29-1, the J gene TRBJ2-3; D may be TRBD1 (5 bases). The length of the CDR3 is 14 residues. Trimming shortened V by 1 base and J by 5 bases, and 13 bases separated the two germline ends. The V gene's germline CDR1 is SQVTM and CDR2 ANQGSEA. The CDR3 DNA sequence: TGCAGCGTTGAAGGGGGCTCGGGTGGAGATACGCAGTATTTT. Its translation is CSVEGGSGGDTQYF.

This sequence joins TRBV4-2 and TRBJ2-3; 8 nucleotides agree with TRBD2. The CDR3 consists of 15 residues. Trimming at V came to 0 bases and at J to 5 bases, leaving 4 bases not matched to a gene. Germline V gene sequence: CDR1 LGHNA, CDR2 YNFKEQ. CDR3 protein: CASSQETGGVDTQYF. The CDR3 DNA is TGTGCCAGCAGCCAAGAGACGGGAGGGGTAGATACGCAGTATTTT.

This clone was detected only a few times. V usage is TRBV11-2 and J usage is TRBJ2-4; 8 bases line up with TRBD2. CDR3 length: 16 residues. CDR1 is SGHAT and CDR2 is FQNNGV in the germline V gene. V gave up 0 bases and J gave up 6 bases; unmatched junction bases: 7. Here the CDR3 DNA reads TGTGCCAGCAGCTTAGATTTTTCGGGAGGGACAAACATTCAGTACTTC. This translates into CASSLDFSGGTNIQYF.

V is TRBV19 and J is TRBJ2-1; 7 positions match TRBD2. Germline V gene data show CDR1 as LNHDA and CDR2 as SQIVND (reference sequence). Germline trimming cut 0 bases from V and 7 bases from J; bases unmatched to any gene: 3. The CDR3 is 14 amino acids. CDR3 DNA: TGTGCCAGTAGTATAGATAATAGCGGGAATGAGCAGTTCTTC. Translated, it gives CASSIDNSGNEQFF.

Note on this clone: This CDR3 is also generated by other DNA sequences in the sample. The chain combines TRBV5-6 with TRBJ1-5; D unresolved. V shed 4 bases and J shed 7 bases, with 9 bases lying between them. The CDR3 spans 12 residues. Germline values: CDR1 SGHDT, CDR2 YYEEEE. The CDR3 region has the DNA TGTGCCAGCAGCAGAGGAAGGCAGCCCCAGCATTTT. It encodes CASSRGRQPQHF.

V is TRBV6-1 and J is TRBJ2-2; TRBD2 aligns across 7 bases. Unmatched junction bases numbered 7, after V lost 0 bases and J lost 3 bases. CDR1 is MNHNS, CDR2 SASEGT, per germline. This CDR3 comprises 17 residues. The CDR3 DNA reads as TGTGCCAGCAGTGAAGCGGGCGGGAGAGGGTACACCGGGGAGCTGTTTTTT. Its protein is CASSEAGGRGYTGELFF.

The chain is built from TRBV5-1 and TRBJ2-5; a possible D gene is TRBD2 (6 bases). Deletions cut 2 bases from V and 0 bases from J, with 14 bases between. This CDR3 is 16 amino acids long. Germline V CDR1 and CDR2: SGHRS, YFSETQ. Here the CDR3 DNA reads TGCGCCAGCAGCTTAGGCGGGGTTAGCAACCAAGAGACCCAGTACTTC. This encodes CASSLGGVSNQETQYF.

This rearrangement joins TRBV29-1 to TRBJ1-1; D gene unclear. Trimming left V 1 base short and J 4 bases short, with 10 bases between. Germline V gives CDR1 SQVTM, CDR2 ANQGSEA. The CDR3 consists of 13 residues. The CDR3 DNA reads TGCAGCGTTGAAGTCGCGACGGGCACTGAAGCTTTCTTT. Translated: CSVEVATGTEAFF.